The 30 T cell receptor beta chains listed next were all sequenced from one sample in a study of CXCR3-negative and CXCR3-positive naive CD8 T cells (dated by TCRdb to about 2019). Paper-wide results and their limitations: Compared with CXCR3-negative naive cells, CXCR3-positive naive cells had TRB CDR3s with higher hydrophobicity (lower Kidera factor 4), lower energy, and higher strength and volume indices.

These TCRs are of unknown antigen specificity. Sequencing relied on a NextSeq 550. The Human TCR Profiling Kit (MiLaboratory) was used to make UMI-labeled 5' RACE TRB cDNA libraries. TCRdb reprocessed the sequencing reads and holds a single record per CDR3 protein sequence, with no DNA. This sample's records show some 150,000 distinct CDR3 sequences. Roughly 0.28% of the sample comes from the top ten. The sample taken for sequencing was naive CXCR3+ CD8+ T cells from blood. Read against the paper, the sample's cell subset or site label means: CD45RO-CCR7+CD27+CD95- naive CD8+ T cells expressing CXCR3 (TNR3+). These receptor sequences come from a human donor in good health. Some clones in this sample may be carry-over from other donors' samples.

This chain uses TRBV13 with TRBJ2-7; with no DNA, the TCRdb D assignment of TRBD1 cannot be verified. Germline V gives CDR1 PRHDT, CDR2 FYEKMQ (reference sequence). This CDR3 has 14 residues. The CDR3: CASSFTGLEYEQYF.

The chain joins TRBV3-1 to TRBJ1-4. This CDR3 spans 17 amino acids. CDR1 and CDR2 (germline): LGHDT, YNNKEL (reference sequence). This chain's CDR3 is CASSQGPREVREEKLFF. Looking up the rest from reference TRBV3-1 and TRBJ1-4 gives the full variable domain: DTAVSQTPKYLVTQMGNDKSIKCEQNLGHDTMYWYKQDSKKFLKIMFSYNNKELIINETVPNRFSPKSPDKAHLNLHINSLELGDSAVYFCASSQGPREVREEKLFFGSGTQLSVL.

The rearrangement links TRBV5-1 to TRBJ2-7. The CDR3 has 13 amino acids. The germline V gene encodes CDR1 SGHRS and CDR2 YFSETQ. The CDR3: CASSPSPEFEQYF.

This chain uses TRBV29-1 with TRBJ1-2; TCRdb designates TRBD1, a call that cannot be tested without DNA. The CDR3 extends over 13 amino acids. The germline V gene has CDR1 SQVTM and CDR2 ANQGSEA. CDR3 in amino acids: CSVDGDGNYGYTF.

CDR3 loop: CASSLQGTSAEQYF. The rearrangement links TRBV28 to TRBJ2-7; there is no DNA to check the TCRdb D call of TRBD2. Germline V lookup: CDR1 MDHEN, CDR2 SYDVKM. The CDR3 sequence is 14 residues long. Variable domain in full (rest from reference TRBV28 and TRBJ2-7): DVKVTQSSRYLVKRTGEKVFLECVQDMDHENMFWYRQDPGLGLRLIYFSYDVKMKEKGDIPEGYSVSREKKERFSLILESASTNQTSMYLCASSLQGTSAEQYFGPGTRLTVT.

The V and J genes are TRBV14 and TRBJ2-7; TCRdb's D call of TRBD2 is untestable without DNA. This CDR3 comprises 16 residues. Germline CDR1 and CDR2: SGHDN and FVKESK. CDR3 amino acids: CASSQKPVNLQMEQYF.

The rearrangement joins TRBV12-3 or TRBV12-4 to TRBJ2-3; the D gene TCRdb calls, TRBD2, cannot be checked with no DNA. The CDR3 contains 15 residues. This CDR3 reads CASSSLGMATDTQYF.

V and J are TRBV7-9 and TRBJ2-7; the D call of TRBD2 rests on TCRdb alone, since no DNA is present to check it. Per germline, CDR1 SEHNR and CDR2 FQNEAQ (reference sequence). The CDR3 length is 14 residues. The chain's CDR3 is CASRARTDSYEQYF.

The V and J genes are TRBV10-3 and TRBJ2-7; TCRdb picks TRBD1, but there is no DNA to check that call. Germline CDR1 is ENHRY and CDR2 is SYGVKD. The CDR3 has 15 amino acids. The CDR3 is CAISQQGASSYEQYF.

The chain uses TRBV6-5 and TRBJ1-6. From germline, CDR1 is MNHEY and CDR2 SVGAGI. The CDR3 spans 16 residues. The chain's CDR3 is CASRGGREPDGSPLHF.

V gene TRBV6-2 or TRBV6-3 combines with J gene TRBJ2-7; no DNA is available, so the TRBD2 call from TCRdb remains unchecked. Germline V CDR1 and CDR2: MNHEY, SVGEGT. The CDR3 covers 13 residues. The CDR3 spells CASSHRALYEQYF.

V is TRBV29-1 and J is TRBJ2-1; TCRdb proposes TRBD1, but this gene call is untestable without DNA. CDR3 length: 15 amino acids. Germline-derived CDR1 and CDR2 are SQVTM and ANQGSEA. This CDR3 is CSVPPSVVSVNEQFF.

The chain recombines TRBV27 with TRBJ1-2; there is no DNA to check the TCRdb D call of TRBD1. Per the germline V gene, CDR1 is MNHEY and CDR2 is SMNVEV (reference sequence). The CDR3 totals 15 residues. The CDR3 spells CASSLDTSGTYGYTF.

This sequence joins TRBV7-2 and TRBJ1-1; with no DNA, the TCRdb D assignment of TRBD1 cannot be verified. This CDR3 has 15 amino acids. Germline lookup yields CDR1 SGHTA and CDR2 FQGNSA. The CDR3: CASSLEPTGGTEAFF.

V gene TRBV6-1 combines with J gene TRBJ2-1; TCRdb picks TRBD2, but there is no DNA to check that call. This CDR3 is built from 15 residues. The V gene's germline CDR1 is MNHNS and CDR2 SASEGT. CDR3 sequence reads: CASSESSGWYNEQFF.

This chain uses TRBV7-3 with TRBJ2-2; no DNA is available, so the TRBD1 call from TCRdb remains unchecked. This CDR3 is 16 amino acids long. Per the germline V gene, CDR1 is SGHTA and CDR2 is FQGTGA. CDR3: CASSLTVRQDTGELFF.

The chain joins TRBV12-3 or TRBV12-4 to TRBJ2-2; TCRdb names TRBD1, which stays unverified in the absence of DNA. The CDR3 loop spans 16 amino acids. Here the CDR3 reads CASSSSGQRGTGELFF.

The J gene is TRBJ2-3, the V gene TRBV29-1. CDR1 is SQVTM, CDR2 ANQGSEA, per germline. This CDR3 is built from 13 residues. CDR3 sequence: CSASTWTRDTQYF.

The J gene is TRBJ1-2, the V gene TRBV4-3. CDR3 length: 14 amino acids. Germline CDR1 and CDR2: LGHNA and YSLEER. The CDR3 here is CASSQNRLVYGYTF.

V usage is TRBV4-1 and J usage is TRBJ2-7; the D gene TCRdb calls, TRBD1, cannot be checked with no DNA. The CDR3 is 14 residues long. Looked up from germline, CDR1 is MGHRA and CDR2 is YSYEKL. The CDR3 loop reads CASSLAGAPYEQYF.

The chain employs TRBV4-1 and TRBJ2-7; TCRdb's assignment of TRBD1 cannot be checked, as there is no DNA. The CDR3 consists of 16 residues. Germline assignment: CDR1 MGHRA and CDR2 YSYEKL. The chain's CDR3 is CASSQDRAGQGHEQYF.

The chain joins TRBV7-6 to TRBJ2-7; TCRdb outputs TRBD2, but without DNA this stays unchecked. Germline-derived CDR1 and CDR2 are SGHVS and FNYEAQ. The CDR3 runs 14 residues. CDR3 region: CASSPSLGGDEQYF.

CDR3 protein: CASSQDQEEGETQYF. The chain carries TRBV4-1 and TRBJ2-5; TCRdb outputs TRBD2, but without DNA this stays unchecked. CDR3 length: 15 residues. Germline V gene sequence: CDR1 MGHRA, CDR2 YSYEKL.

The rearrangement links TRBV5-1 to TRBJ2-1. The CDR3 runs 13 residues. Per the germline V gene, CDR1 is SGHRS and CDR2 is YFSETQ. CDR3 in amino acids: CASSLERYNEQFF.

This chain links TRBV11-3 with TRBJ2-3; without DNA, the TCRdb call of TRBD1 cannot be checked. The CDR3 length is 16 residues. Germline loops: CDR1 SGHNT, CDR2 YENEEA. The CDR3 here is CASSPNDRGSLDTQYF.

The genes are TRBV29-1 and TRBJ1-5; TCRdb picks TRBD1, but there is no DNA to check that call. Germline lookup yields CDR1 SQVTM and CDR2 ANQGSEA. This CDR3 region has 14 residues. CDR3: CSVDNREFNQPQHF.

The chain uses TRBV5-1 and TRBJ2-5; TCRdb proposes TRBD1, but this gene call is untestable without DNA. The CDR3 has 15 residues. Germline CDR1 reads SGHRS; CDR2 reads YFSETQ. The CDR3 sequence is CASSPPTGGEETQYF.

V usage is TRBV5-1 and J usage is TRBJ2-1; TCRdb indicates TRBD2, and absent DNA this call remains unverified. This CDR3 region has 18 residues. Germline lookup yields CDR1 SGHRS and CDR2 YFSETQ. CDR3 amino acids: CASSFGLAGGVLYNEQFF.

The J gene is TRBJ2-7, the V gene TRBV7-3; TCRdb proposes TRBD1, but this gene call is untestable without DNA. The germline V gene encodes CDR1 SGHTA and CDR2 FQGTGA. The length of the CDR3 is 15 residues. The CDR3 loop is CASSTSGPGPYEQYF. Based on the CDR3 plus reference TRBV7-3 and TRBJ2-7, the full variable domain is GAGVSQTPSNKVTEKGKYVELRCDPISGHTALYWYRQSLGQGPEFLIYFQGTGAADDSGLPNDRFFAVRPEGSVSTLKIQRTERGDSAVYLCASSTSGPGPYEQYFGPGTRLTVT.

V gene TRBV7-8 combines with J gene TRBJ2-1; TCRdb selects TRBD2, and the lack of DNA leaves this call unchecked. The CDR3 totals 16 residues. The germline gives CDR1 SGHVS, CDR2 FQNEAQ. The CDR3 protein is CASRKGLAGPYNEQFF.